This T cell receptor (beta chain) was captured in a study of OX40 agonist ivuxolimab in advanced cancers. Study overall: Dose-escalation patients were diagnosed with hepatocellular carcinoma, melanoma, renal cell cancer or head and neck cancer.

The ends were cut back, 3 bases at V and 2 bases at J, with 10 bases in the middle. Germline CDR1 MNHNS, CDR2 SASEGT. There are 14 residues in the CDR3. Clones were sequenced by immunoSEQ multiplex PCR, and TCRdb holds only the in-frame ones, with some missing. This repertoire shows about 100,000 clones, around 90% found once; its top ten account for approximately 0.55%. This clone was observed a single time. Exclusion of a patient followed from autoimmune disease history or systemic immunosuppression. The rearrangement links TRBV6-1 to TRBJ2-5; D not certain. The clonotype was recovered from an adult with an advanced solid tumor such as melanoma, head and neck, liver or kidney cancer. The material was CD4+ or CD8+ T cells sorted from blood, obtained in a trial of the OX40 agonist ivuxolimab. The CDR3 reads CASSELVRQETQYF. The CDR3, as DNA: TGTGCCAGCAGTGAGTTAGTACGGCAAGAGACCCAGTACTTC.